This T cell receptor (beta chain) was captured in a study of OX40 agonist ivuxolimab in advanced cancers. The CDR3 loop spans 14 amino acids. CDR1 is SGHTA and CDR2 is FQGNSA in the germline V gene. V was cut by 5 bases and J by 5 bases, with 15 bases left in between. Blood samples were obtained at baseline, cycle 4 day 1, and cycle 7 day 1. Libraries were prepared by immunoSEQ multiplex PCR; TCRdb keeps only in-frame clonotypes and omits some of them. Of under 75,000 clones listed, over 80% are singletons. Study-wide results and caveats: There were, on average, more expanded clones in CD8+ T cells than in CD4+. Among patients with partial responses at 0.1-3.0 mg/kg, clonal expansion was among the lowest. Some nonresponders additionally presented with little normalized T-cell clonal expansion.

Of note for this clone: Antigen: not known.

The sequence was collected from an adult with an advanced solid tumor such as melanoma, head and neck, liver or kidney cancer. This rearrangement joins TRBV7-2 to TRBJ1-1; no clear D. Sequenced here: CD4+ or CD8+ T cells sorted from blood, sampled in a trial of the OX40 agonist ivuxolimab. The CDR3, as DNA: TGTGCCAGCAGCCTGACTACGGCGGGGACTGAAGCTTTCTTT. Its protein product is CASSLTTAGTEAFF.